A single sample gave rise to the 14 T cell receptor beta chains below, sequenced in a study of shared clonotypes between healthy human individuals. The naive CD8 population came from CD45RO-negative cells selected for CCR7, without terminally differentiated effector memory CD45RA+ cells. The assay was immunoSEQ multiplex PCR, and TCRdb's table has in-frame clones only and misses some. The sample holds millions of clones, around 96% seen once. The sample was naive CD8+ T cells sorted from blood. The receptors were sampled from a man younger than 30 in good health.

CDR3 amino acids: CASRGLYLGRADTQYF. CDR3 DNA sequence: TGTGCCAGCAGGGGACTATACCTCGGCAGGGCAGATACGCAGTATTTT. The chain links TRBV7-9 to TRBJ2-3; 7 nucleotides line up with TRBD2. Trimming took 6 bases from V and 4 from J; bases not matched to a gene: 13. The CDR3 contains 16 residues. Germline CDR1 and CDR2: SEHNR and FQNEAQ (reference sequence).

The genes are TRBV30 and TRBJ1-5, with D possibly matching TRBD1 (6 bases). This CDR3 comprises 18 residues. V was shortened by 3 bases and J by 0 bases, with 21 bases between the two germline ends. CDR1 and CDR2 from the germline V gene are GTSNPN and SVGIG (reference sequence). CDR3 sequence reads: CAWRGAAQTMHSNQPQHF. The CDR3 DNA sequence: TGTGCCTGGAGGGGGGCAGCGCAAACCATGCATAGCAATCAGCCCCAGCATTTT.

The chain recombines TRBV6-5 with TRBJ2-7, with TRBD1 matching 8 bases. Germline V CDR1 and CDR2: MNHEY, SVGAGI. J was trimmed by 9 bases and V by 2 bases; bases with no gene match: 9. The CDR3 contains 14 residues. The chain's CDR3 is CASSYGSGGAGQYF. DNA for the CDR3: TGTGCCAGCAGTTACGGTTCAGGGGGCGCAGGGCAGTACTTC.

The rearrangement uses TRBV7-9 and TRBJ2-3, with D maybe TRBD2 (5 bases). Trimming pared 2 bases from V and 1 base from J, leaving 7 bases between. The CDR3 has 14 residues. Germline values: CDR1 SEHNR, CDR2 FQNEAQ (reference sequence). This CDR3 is CASSLSSGTDTQYF. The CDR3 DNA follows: TGTGCCAGCAGCTTAAGTAGCGGCACAGATACGCAGTATTTT.

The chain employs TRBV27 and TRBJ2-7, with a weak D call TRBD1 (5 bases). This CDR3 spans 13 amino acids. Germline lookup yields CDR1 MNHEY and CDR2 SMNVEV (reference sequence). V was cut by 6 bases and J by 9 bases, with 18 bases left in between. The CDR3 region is CASSQGPTFGQYF. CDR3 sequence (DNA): TGTGCCAGCAGCCAGGGCCCAACCTTCGGGCAGTACTTC.

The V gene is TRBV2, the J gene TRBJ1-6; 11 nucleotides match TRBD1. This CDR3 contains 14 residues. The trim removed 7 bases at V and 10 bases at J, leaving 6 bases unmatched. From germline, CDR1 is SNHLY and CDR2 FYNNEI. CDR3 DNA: TGTGCCAGCACCGAAGGACAGGGGGCCTCACCCCTCCACTTT. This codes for CASTEGQGASPLHF.

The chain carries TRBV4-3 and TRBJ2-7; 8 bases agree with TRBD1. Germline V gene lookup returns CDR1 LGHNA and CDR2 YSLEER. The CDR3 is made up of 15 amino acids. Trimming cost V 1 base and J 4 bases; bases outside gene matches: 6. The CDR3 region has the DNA TGCGCCAGCAGCCAAGGGACAGGGCTGGGGTACGAGCAGTACTTC. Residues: CASSQGTGLGYEQYF.

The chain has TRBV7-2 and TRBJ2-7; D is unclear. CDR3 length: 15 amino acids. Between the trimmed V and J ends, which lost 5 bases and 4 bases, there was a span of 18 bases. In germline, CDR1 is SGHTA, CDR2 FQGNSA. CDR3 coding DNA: TGTGCCAGCAGCCTAGAGGCGGATCCCTATTACGAGCAGTACTTC. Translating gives CASSLEADPYYEQYF.

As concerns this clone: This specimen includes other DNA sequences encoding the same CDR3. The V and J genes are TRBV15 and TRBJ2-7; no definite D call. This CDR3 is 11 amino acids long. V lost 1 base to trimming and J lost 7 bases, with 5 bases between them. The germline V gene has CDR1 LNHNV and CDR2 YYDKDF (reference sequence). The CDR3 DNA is TGTGCCACCAGCAGAGGGGGTGAGCAGTACTTC. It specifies CATSRGGEQYF.

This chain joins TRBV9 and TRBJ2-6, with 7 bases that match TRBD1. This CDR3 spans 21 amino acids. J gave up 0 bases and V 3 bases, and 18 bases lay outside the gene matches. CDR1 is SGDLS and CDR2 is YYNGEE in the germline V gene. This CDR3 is CASSADRSAVIAYSGANVLTF. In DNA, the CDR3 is TGTGCCAGCAGCGCGGACAGGTCGGCGGTGATAGCCTACTCTGGGGCCAACGTCCTGACTTTC.

This CDR3 reads CASSLVPGDRWYTF. CDR3 bases: TGTGCCAGCAGCTTAGTGCCTGGGGACAGGTGGTACACCTTC. The chain combines TRBV7-2 with TRBJ1-2; TRBD1 matches 8 bases. The CDR3 runs 14 residues. J lost 11 bases, V lost 1 base, and 9 bases had no gene match. CDR1 is SGHTA, CDR2 FQGNSA, per germline.

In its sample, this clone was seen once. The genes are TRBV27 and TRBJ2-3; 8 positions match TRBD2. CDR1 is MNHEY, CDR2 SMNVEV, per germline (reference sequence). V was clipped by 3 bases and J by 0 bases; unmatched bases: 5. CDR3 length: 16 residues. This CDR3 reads CASSFSIAGSTDTQYF. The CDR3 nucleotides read TGTGCCAGCAGTTTCTCCATAGCGGGGAGCACAGATACGCAGTATTTT.

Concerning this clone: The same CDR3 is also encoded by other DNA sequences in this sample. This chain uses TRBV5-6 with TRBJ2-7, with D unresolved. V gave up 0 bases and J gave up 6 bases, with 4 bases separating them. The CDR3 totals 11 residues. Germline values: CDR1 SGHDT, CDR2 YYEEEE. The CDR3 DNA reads TGTGCCAGCAGCTTGGGACCCGAGCAGTACTTC. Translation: CASSLGPEQYF.

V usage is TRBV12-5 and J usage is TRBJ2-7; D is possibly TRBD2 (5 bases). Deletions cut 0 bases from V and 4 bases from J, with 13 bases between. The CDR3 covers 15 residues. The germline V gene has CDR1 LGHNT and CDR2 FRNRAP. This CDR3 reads CASGLVGLAGYEQYF. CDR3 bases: TGTGCTAGTGGTTTGGTCGGCCTAGCAGGTTACGAGCAGTACTTC.